The TCR beta chain under discussion was sequenced for a study of OX40 agonist ivuxolimab in advanced cancers. At the level of the study: Hepatocellular carcinoma, melanoma, renal cell or head and neck cancer occurred in dose-escalation patients. Of the patients, three showed partial responses, one with hepatocellular carcinoma and two with cutaneous melanoma. Study-wide results and limits: Relative to CD4+, CD8+ T cells held more expanded clones on average. Partial responders at 0.1-3.0 mg/kg had among the lowest clonal expansion.

V dropped 8 bases and J dropped 4; count of bases not matched to a gene: 6. This CDR3 has 14 residues. The germline V gene encodes CDR1 SNHLY and CDR2 FYNNEI. Profiled with immunoSEQ multiplex PCR; TCRdb holds only in-frame clones, not every one. The table has about 28,000 clones, 75% to 85% seen once. Regarding this clone: Its antigen is as yet unknown.

The sample was CD4+ or CD8+ T cells sorted from blood, taken in a trial of the OX40 agonist ivuxolimab. The TCR originated in an adult with an advanced solid tumor such as melanoma, head and neck, liver or kidney cancer. V usage is TRBV2 and J usage is TRBJ1-5, with 9 bases that match TRBD1. DNA of the CDR3: TGTGCCAGCGCGAGGACAGGGGAAAATCAGCCCCAGCATTTT. It yields the protein CASARTGENQPQHF.